This T cell receptor beta chain derives from a study of shared clonotypes between healthy human individuals. The study's findings and limits: Having only a few donors restricted how much genetic and exposure-history diversity was captured.

Sequenced by immunoSEQ multiplex PCR; TCRdb stores in-frame clones only, minus some. The data show some 1,600,000 clones, with around 98% seen just once and roughly 0.42% held by the top ten. Worth noting for this clone: Its target is unknown. The same CDR3 can be traced to other DNA sequences in this sample.

Recent vaccinations or acute infections were absent in the healthy HIV-negative adult donors. Naive CD45RA+ and memory CD45RA-negative subsets were split from CD4+ cells. The specimen was naive CD4+ T cells sorted from blood. Subset of the sample: CD45RA+ positively selected. The source of this sequence is a man aged 25-45 years in good health.

The CDR3 sequence: CASSLGGRDEQYF. CDR3 bases: TGTGCCAGCAGCTTGGGGGGGCGGGACGAGCAGTACTTC. The chain is built from TRBV7-9 and TRBJ2-7, with D maybe TRBD2 (7 bases). CDR1 and CDR2 from the germline V gene are SEHNR and FQNEAQ (reference sequence). Between the trimmed V and J ends, which lost 3 bases and 5 bases, there was a span of 11 bases. This CDR3 has 13 amino acids.